This record looks at one TCR beta chain sequence and its context. Its matching antigen is unknown. The junction had 5 bases not matched to a gene; V was cut back by 5 bases and J by 4 bases. The CDR3 length is 14 residues. The germline V gene encodes CDR1 SGHNT and CDR2 YENEEA. This specimen belongs to a study of Ad26.COV2.S vaccination and SARS-CoV-2 variants. About the study: Recipients of Ad26.COV2.S got it intramuscularly, once or twice 56 days apart.

The method was immunoSEQ multiplex PCR; TCRdb's version includes in-frame clones alone and lacks a portion of them. This sample yields some 340,000 clones, of which just over 85% are seen a single time; approximately 1.9% belongs to the top ten. Treatment defined: roughly 20 received Ad26.COV2.S at low or high dose, single or two shots; 5 received placebo; per-sample allocation not given. Samples analyzed were those drawn on day 63 after the first vaccine or placebo injection. General observations from the study: Analyses that measured TCR breadth and depth may have underestimated total T cell responses.

The TCR was taken from a person between 18 and 65 years old who received the Ad26.COV2.S COVID-19 vaccine or a placebo. The rearrangement joins TRBV11-3 to TRBJ2-1; 7 bases agree with TRBD1. The sequencing here drew on peripheral blood, taken in a trial of Ad26.COV2.S vaccine versus placebo. CDR3 nucleotide sequence: TGTGCCAGCAGCATTGGGACAGCTTACAATGAGCAGTTCTTC. This translates into CASSIGTAYNEQFF.